The 19 T cell receptor beta chains presented below share a single source sample, sequenced in a study of blood T cell repertoires in COVID-19. TCRdb keeps only in-frame clones here, not all; method: immunoSEQ multiplex PCR. The data contain approximately 250,000 clones, over 75% of them singletons. Sequencing used peripheral blood. The receptors stem from a woman in her seventies with COVID-19, enrolled during active disease.

The chain is built from TRBV18 and TRBJ2-5; no clear D gene. The CDR3 runs to 13 residues. Germline V lookup: CDR1 KGHSH, CDR2 LQKENI. V shed 3 bases and J shed 5 bases, with 10 bases lying between them. CDR3 sequence: CASSPVFRETQYF. The CDR3 DNA follows: TGTGCCAGCTCACCCGTTTTCAGGGAGACCCAGTACTTC.

This clone was seen a few times. The gene calls are TRBV30 and TRBJ2-2, with TRBD1 matching 7 bases. V dropped 2 bases and J dropped 2; count of bases not matched to a gene: 2. CDR1 is GTSNPN and CDR2 is SVGIG in the germline V gene (reference sequence). This CDR3 spans 14 amino acids. The CDR3 sequence is CAWSWTGNTGELFF. The CDR3 DNA reads TGTGCCTGGAGTTGGACAGGAAACACCGGGGAGCTGTTTTTT.

This rearrangement joins TRBV6-8 to TRBJ1-6; TRBD1 might be the D (6 bases). The V gene lost 6 bases and the J gene lost 4 bases, with 19 bases spanning the gap. Germline CDR1 is MNHGY and CDR2 is SAAAGT. The CDR3 is 17 amino acids. The CDR3, as DNA: TGTGCCAGCAGGTATTCATTTCGGACAGTTTATAATTCACCCCTCCACTTT. This gives the protein CASRYSFRTVYNSPLHF.

The V gene is TRBV6-6, the J gene TRBJ2-3; no definite D call. The CDR3 totals 16 residues. V lost 0 bases and J lost 2, with 12 bases in between. Looked up from germline, CDR1 is MNHNY and CDR2 is SVGAGI (reference sequence). The CDR3 sequence: CASSYSNPTFTDTQYF. Written as DNA, the CDR3 is TGTGCCAGCAGTTACTCTAATCCCACTTTCACAGATACGCAGTATTTT.

This clone has more than one count but fewer than ten. DNA for the CDR3: TGTGCCAGTAGCACCCCTGACAGGGGCAACGGCTACACCTTC. This codes for CASSTPDRGNGYTF. The chain couples TRBV19 to TRBJ1-2; TRBD1 agrees at 8 bases. Germline V gene sequence: CDR1 LNHDA, CDR2 SQIVND (reference sequence). V dropped 6 bases and J dropped 8; count of bases not matched to a gene: 11. CDR3 size: 14 residues.

The table lists this clone with a count of one. The gene calls are TRBV10-3 and TRBJ1-5; tentative D call: TRBD1 (6 bases). V was cut by 2 bases and J by 5 bases, with 10 bases left in between. Per germline, CDR1 ENHRY and CDR2 SYGVKD. The CDR3 runs to 14 residues. The chain's CDR3 is CAISEQSGDQPQHF. The CDR3 bases are TGTGCCATCAGTGAGCAGTCAGGGGATCAGCCCCAGCATTTT.

The rearrangement joins TRBV7-9 to TRBJ2-2, with TRBD1 identical over 8 bases. CDR1 is SEHNR and CDR2 is FQNEAQ in the germline V gene (reference sequence). J gave up 1 base and V 5 bases, and 3 bases lay outside the gene matches. The CDR3 has 15 amino acids. The CDR3: CASSRTGLNTGELFF. DNA for the CDR3: TGTGCCAGCAGCCGGACAGGGTTGAACACCGGGGAGCTGTTTTTT.

The chain links TRBV6-5 to TRBJ2-7, with 11 bases aligning to TRBD2. Germline V lookup: CDR1 MNHEY, CDR2 SVGAGI. The CDR3 is 14 residues long. V shed 4 bases, J shed 5 bases, and the junction held 4 bases outside the gene matches. The CDR3 spells CASSSLAGVHEQYF. The DNA of the CDR3 is TGTGCCAGCAGTTCACTAGCGGGAGTCCACGAGCAGTACTTC.

The genes are TRBV27 and TRBJ2-7; possibly TRBD1 for D (6 bases). The germline CDR1 and CDR2 sequences are MNHEY and SMNVEV (reference sequence). V was trimmed by 5 bases and J by 1 base, leaving 15 bases between them. The CDR3 loop spans 15 amino acids. This CDR3 is CASSALAGASYEQYF. CDR3 DNA: TGTGCCAGCAGTGCTTTGGCAGGGGCATCCTACGAGCAGTACTTC.

The J gene is TRBJ2-5, the V gene TRBV18; D ambiguous. Trimming removed 3 bases from V and 4 bases from J, with 15 bases in between. Looked up from germline, CDR1 is KGHSH and CDR2 is LQKENI. The length of the CDR3 is 15 residues. CDR3 nucleotide sequence: TGTGCCAGCTCACCGGCCCTAATCCCAGGAGAGACCCAGTACTTC. This sequence encodes CASSPALIPGETQYF.

This clone was recorded once. V gene TRBV20-1 combines with J gene TRBJ2-1, with TRBD2 as a possible D gene (6 bases). V lost 3 bases and J lost 4, with 13 bases in between. The CDR3 runs to 14 residues. From germline, CDR1 is DFQATT and CDR2 SNEGSKA (reference sequence). The CDR3 reads CSASRLGGYNEQFF. The CDR3 region has the DNA TGCAGTGCTAGTAGACTAGGCGGTTACAATGAGCAGTTCTTC.

This sequence joins TRBV5-1 and TRBJ1-1, with D possibly being TRBD1 (6 bases). CDR1 is SGHRS and CDR2 is YFSETQ in the germline V gene. V lost 3 bases to trimming and J lost 0 bases, with 9 bases between them. CDR3 size: 14 residues. This CDR3 reads CASSYRDLNTEAFF. In DNA, the CDR3 is TGCGCCAGCAGCTACAGGGATTTGAACACTGAAGCTTTCTTT.

The rearrangement links TRBV27 to TRBJ1-1; no clear D. Germline CDR1 MNHEY, CDR2 SMNVEV (reference sequence). V gave up 2 bases and J gave up 3 bases, with 10 bases separating them. The CDR3 sequence is 14 residues long. CDR3 coding DNA: TGTGCCAGCAGTTTAGCGGGGTTTCACACTGAAGCTTTCTTT. It specifies CASSLAGFHTEAFF.

The gene calls are TRBV28 and TRBJ1-4; 7 bases match TRBD1. The CDR3 loop spans 18 amino acids. Unmatched junction bases numbered 12, after V lost 5 bases and J lost 0 bases. Germline CDR1 is MDHEN and CDR2 is SYDVKM. CDR3 sequence: CASSPTGLTYATNEKLFF. The CDR3 nucleotides read TGTGCCAGCAGTCCGACAGGGTTAACATACGCAACTAATGAAAAACTGTTTTTT.

This clone appeared a few times. The chain recombines TRBV7-9 with TRBJ1-4; no clear D. The CDR3 totals 15 residues. V lost 6 bases and J 8 bases, leaving 19 bases between the germline ends. Germline V gives CDR1 SEHNR, CDR2 FQNEAQ (reference sequence). The CDR3 protein is CASRAGGQAHEKLFF. In DNA form, the CDR3 reads TGTGCCAGCAGAGCAGGAGGGCAGGCCCACGAAAAACTGTTTTTT.

V usage is TRBV30 and J usage is TRBJ2-7; 10 bases are shared with TRBD1. CDR1 is GTSNPN, CDR2 SVGIG, per germline (reference sequence). The CDR3 contains 13 residues. The ends lost 3 bases at V and 5 bases at J; junction bases unmatched: 4. The CDR3 sequence: CAWSRTGGNEQYF. The CDR3, as DNA: TGTGCCTGGAGCCGGACAGGGGGAAACGAGCAGTACTTC.

About this clone itself: The same CDR3 also results from other DNA sequences found in this sample. The chain employs TRBV7-9 and TRBJ2-2; D not resolved. The ends were cut back, 1 base at V and 2 bases at J, with 5 bases in the middle. There are 14 residues in the CDR3. Germline V CDR1 and CDR2: SEHNR, FQNEAQ (reference sequence). The CDR3 reads CASSLGGNTGELFF. The CDR3 DNA is TGTGCCAGCAGCTTAGGAGGAAACACCGGGGAGCTGTTTTTT.

V usage is TRBV10-3 and J usage is TRBJ2-7, with TRBD1 matching over 7 bases. The CDR3 runs to 16 residues. CDR1 and CDR2 from the germline V gene are ENHRY and SYGVKD. V shed 7 bases and J 4 bases; nucleotides not matched to a gene: 16. This CDR3 reads CAINDGQVGRGYEQYF. DNA for the CDR3: TGTGCCATCAATGACGGACAGGTTGGACGCGGGTACGAGCAGTACTTC.

V gene TRBV29-1 combines with J gene TRBJ1-1; the match to TRBD1 covers 7 bases. CDR1 is SQVTM, CDR2 ANQGSEA, per germline. This CDR3 has 14 amino acids. Trimming cost V 6 bases and J 1 base; bases outside gene matches: 8. CDR3 DNA sequence: TGCAGCGTCGCGGCCGGGACAGCGAACACTGAAGCTTTCTTT. Translation: CSVAAGTANTEAFF. The complete variable domain, with remaining parts taken from reference TRBV29-1 and TRBJ1-1, reads SAVISQKPSRDICQRGTSLTIQCQVDSQVTMMFWYRQQPGQSLTLIATANQGSEATYESGFVIDKFPISRPNLTFSTLTVSNMSPEDSSIYLCSVAAGTANTEAFFGQGTRLTVV.